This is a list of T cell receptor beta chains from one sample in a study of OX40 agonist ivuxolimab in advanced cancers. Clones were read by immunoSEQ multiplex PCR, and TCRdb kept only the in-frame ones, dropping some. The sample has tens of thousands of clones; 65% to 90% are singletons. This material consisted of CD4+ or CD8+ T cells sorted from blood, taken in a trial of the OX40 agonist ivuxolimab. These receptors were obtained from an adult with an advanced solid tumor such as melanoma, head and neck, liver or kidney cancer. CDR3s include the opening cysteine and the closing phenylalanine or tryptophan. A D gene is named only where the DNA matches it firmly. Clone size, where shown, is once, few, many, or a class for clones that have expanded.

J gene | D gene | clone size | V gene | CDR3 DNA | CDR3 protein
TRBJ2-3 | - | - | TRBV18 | TGTGCCAGCTCACCCCCTAGCACAGATACGCAGTATTTT | CASSPPSTDTQYF
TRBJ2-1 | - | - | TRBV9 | TGTGCCAGCAGCGTAGGAGGGGGCCGGGAGAATGAGCAGTTCTTC | CASSVGGGRENEQFF
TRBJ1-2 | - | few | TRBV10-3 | TGTGCCATCAGTGAGGCGGGAGAGGGCTACACCTTC | CAISEAGEGYTF
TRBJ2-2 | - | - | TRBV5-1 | TGCGCCAGCAGCTTGGTAGCAGGGCAAACCACCGGGGAGCTGTTTTTT | CASSLVAGQTTGELFF
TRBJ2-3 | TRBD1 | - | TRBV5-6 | TGTGCCAGCAGCGTCGACAGGGGAGGCACAGATACGCAGTATTTT | CASSVDRGGTDTQYF
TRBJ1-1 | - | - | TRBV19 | TGTGCCAGTAGTTTGTACCAGGGTGTAGGGACTGAAGCTTTCTTT | CASSLYQGVGTEAFF
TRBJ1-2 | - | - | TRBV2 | TGTGCCAGCAGTGACAGGAACTATGGCTACACCTTC | CASSDRNYGYTF
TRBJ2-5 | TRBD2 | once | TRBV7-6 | TGTGCCAGCAGCTTAAGGGTGAACGGGGGGGCCGAGGAGACCCAGTACTTC | CASSLRVNGGAEETQYF
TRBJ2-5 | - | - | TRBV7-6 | TGTGCCAGCAGCTTATCACAGCGCGCCCAGTACTTC | CASSLSQRAQYF
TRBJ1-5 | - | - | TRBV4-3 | TGCGCCAGCAGCCAGTCTTTTTCGGGGAGGGATCAGCCCCAGCATTTT | CASSQSFSGRDQPQHF
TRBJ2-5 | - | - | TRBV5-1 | TGCGCCAGCAGCTTGGGGCAGATACAAGAGACCCAGTACTTC | CASSLGQIQETQYF
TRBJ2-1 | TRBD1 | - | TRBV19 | TGTGCCAGCAAGGACAGGGGCCACAATGAGCAGTTCTTC | CASKDRGHNEQFF
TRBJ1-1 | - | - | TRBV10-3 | TGTGCCATCAAGCGGACTCGGGACACTGAAGCTTTCTTT | CAIKRTRDTEAFF
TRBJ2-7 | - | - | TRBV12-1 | TGTGCCAGCAGCTTTAGCCCACACGGGACCTACGAGCAGTACTTC | CASSFSPHGTYEQYF
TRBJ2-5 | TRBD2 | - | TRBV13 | TGTGCCAGCAGCTTACGGCGGGGGGGCGAAGAGACCCAGTACTTC | CASSLRRGGEETQYF
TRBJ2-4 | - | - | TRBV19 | TGTGCCAGTCAAGGAGACAAAAACATTCAGTACTTC | CASQGDKNIQYF
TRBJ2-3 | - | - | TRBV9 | TGTGCCAGCACCCCACGTGGCTACCCGACAGATACGCAGTATTTT | CASTPRGYPTDTQYF
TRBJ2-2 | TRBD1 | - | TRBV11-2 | TGTGCCAGCAGCCCCAGGACAGGGTCGAACACCGGGGAGCTGTTTTTT | CASSPRTGSNTGELFF
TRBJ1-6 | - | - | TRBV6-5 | TGTGCCAGCAGTTTACCTAACTCACCCCTCCACTTT | CASSLPNSPLHF
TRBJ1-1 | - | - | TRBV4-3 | TGCGCCAGCAGCCAAGATTCCCTGGGGAACACTGAAGCTTTCTTT | CASSQDSLGNTEAFF
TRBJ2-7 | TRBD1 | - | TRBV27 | TGTGCCAGCAGGGGGACAGGGAGGGGGTACGAGCAGTACTTC | CASRGTGRGYEQYF
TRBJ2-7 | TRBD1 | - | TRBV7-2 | TGTGCCAGCAGCTTAGCGGGACAGGGGGGGTACGAGCAGTACTTC | CASSLAGQGGYEQYF
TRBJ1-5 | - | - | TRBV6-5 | TGTGCCAGCAGTTCCCAGGGTTTCGACAATCAGCCCCAGCATTTT | CASSSQGFDNQPQHF
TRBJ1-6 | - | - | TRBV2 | TGTGCCAGCAGTTCACAGGCACTCGATAATTCACCCCTCCACTTT | CASSSQALDNSPLHF
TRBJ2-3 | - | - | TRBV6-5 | TGTGCCAGCAGTGAAGTCATCGCAGATACGCAGTATTTT | CASSEVIADTQYF
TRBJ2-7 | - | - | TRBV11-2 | TGTGCCAGCAGCTTAGGGGCTCAGTACGAGCAGTACTTC | CASSLGAQYEQYF
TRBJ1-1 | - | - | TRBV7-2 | TGTGCCAGCAGCCTCCTGGGGGCAGGGGTAAACACTGAAGCTTTCTTT | CASSLLGAGVNTEAFF
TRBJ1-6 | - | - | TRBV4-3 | TGCGCCAGCAGCCAAGAGCTCGACACAGCCACGTATAATTCACCCCTCCACTTT | CASSQELDTATYNSPLHF
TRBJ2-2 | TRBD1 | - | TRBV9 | TGTGCCAGCAGCGTAGGAGAGGGGGCGGGCGGGGAGCTGTTTTTT | CASSVGEGAGGELFF
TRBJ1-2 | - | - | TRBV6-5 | TGTGCCAGCAGACAAAATACTAACTATGGCTACACCTTC | CASRQNTNYGYTF
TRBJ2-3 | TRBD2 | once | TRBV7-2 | TGTGCCAGCAGCTCTCGGAGAGCGGGGTACACAGATACGCAGTATTTT | CASSSRRAGYTDTQYF
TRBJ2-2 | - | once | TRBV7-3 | TGTGCCAGCAGCATCGGGTTTTATGACGGGGAGCTGTTTTTT | CASSIGFYDGELFF
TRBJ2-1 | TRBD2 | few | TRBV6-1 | TGTGCCAGCAGGAAGGGACTAGCGGGAGACAATGAGCAGTTCTTC | CASRKGLAGDNEQFF
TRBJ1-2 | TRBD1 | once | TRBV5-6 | TGTGCCAGCAGCTTGAAGCAGGGGGAGATGTATAGCTATGGCTACACCTTC | CASSLKQGEMYSYGYTF
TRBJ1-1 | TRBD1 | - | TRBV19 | TGTGCCAGCCGGGACAGGGTAAACACTGAAGCTTTCTTT | CASRDRVNTEAFF
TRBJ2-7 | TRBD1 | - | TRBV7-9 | TGTGCCAGCAGCTTACAGGGGGAGCGGCACGAGCAGTACTTC | CASSLQGERHEQYF
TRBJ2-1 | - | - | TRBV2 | TGTGCCAGCAAAGCCTTAAACAATGAGCAGTTCTTC | CASKALNNEQFF
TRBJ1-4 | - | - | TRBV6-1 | TGTGCCAGTTGGGGAGCTAATGAAAAACTGTTTTTT | CASWGANEKLFF
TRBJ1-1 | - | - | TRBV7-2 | TGTGCCAGCAGCACCGACAGGAACACTGAAGCTTTCTTT | CASSTDRNTEAFF
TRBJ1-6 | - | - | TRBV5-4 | TGTGCCAGCAGCTTTGTCGGAGACTCCTATAATTCACCCCTCCACTTT | CASSFVGDSYNSPLHF
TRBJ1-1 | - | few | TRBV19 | TGTGCCAGTAGTATTACCCCCGAACGGGCTTTCTTT | CASSITPERAFF
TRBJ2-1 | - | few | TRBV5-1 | TGCGCCAGCAGCTTACTCGGGGAAGCCTACAATGAGCAGTTCTTC | CASSLLGEAYNEQFF
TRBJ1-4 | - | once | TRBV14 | TGTGCCAGCAGCCAAGTTGCGGGGGCTCGTGAAAAACTGTTTTTT | CASSQVAGAREKLFF